This T cell receptor beta chain was found in a study of cytomegalovirus exposure and HLA in healthy donors. PCR involved 60 Vbeta and 13 Jbeta primers. The repertoire was sequenced with immunoSEQ multiplex PCR; TCRdb's copy has only in-frame clones and lacks some. The sample lists about 130,000 clones; roughly 80% were seen once. There are a few counts of this clone. The germline CDR1 and CDR2 sequences are MNHEY and SVGAGI. The CDR3 has 15 residues. V gave up 11 bases and J gave up 6 bases, with 25 bases separating them. The sample taken for sequencing was PBMCs. This clonotype was obtained from a boy between 10 and 17 years old in good health and CMV-seronegative. The rearrangement joins TRBV6-5 to TRBJ1-2, with D perhaps TRBD1 (6 bases). CDR3 residues: CASHRTARSEDGYTF. DNA for the CDR3: TGTGCCTCGCATCGGACAGCTCGTAGCGAAGATGGCTACACCTTC.